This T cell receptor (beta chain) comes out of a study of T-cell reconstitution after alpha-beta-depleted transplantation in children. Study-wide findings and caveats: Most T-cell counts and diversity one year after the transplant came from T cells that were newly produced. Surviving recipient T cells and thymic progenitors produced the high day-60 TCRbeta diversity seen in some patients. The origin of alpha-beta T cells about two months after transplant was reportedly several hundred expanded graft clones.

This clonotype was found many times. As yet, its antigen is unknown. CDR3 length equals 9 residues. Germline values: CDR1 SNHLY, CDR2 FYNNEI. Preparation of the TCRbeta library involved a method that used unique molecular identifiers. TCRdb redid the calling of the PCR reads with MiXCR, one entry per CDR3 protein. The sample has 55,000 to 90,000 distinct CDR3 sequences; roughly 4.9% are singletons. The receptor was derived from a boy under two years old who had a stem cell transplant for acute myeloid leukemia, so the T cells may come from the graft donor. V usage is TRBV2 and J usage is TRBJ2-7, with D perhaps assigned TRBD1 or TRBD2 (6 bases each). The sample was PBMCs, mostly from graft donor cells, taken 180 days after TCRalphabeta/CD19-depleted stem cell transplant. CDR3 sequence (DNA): TGTGCCAGCAGTGACCGGGGGCACGTC. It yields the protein CASSDRGHV.